This T cell receptor beta chain was sequenced for a study of neurological immune-mediated disorders. Stated time point: longitudinal time-point 1 (baseline). CDR1 is SGHTA, CDR2 FQGNSA, per germline. This CDR3 comprises 15 residues. Germline trimming cut 7 bases from V and 3 bases from J; bases unmatched to any gene: 4. Each CDR3 protein is one row after TCRdb ran MiXCR on the 5' RACE reads. Here the sample spans tens of thousands of distinct CDR3 sequences, roughly 3.1% being singletons. The source material was PBMCs. The chain uses TRBV7-2 and TRBJ1-5; 12 bases are a match to TRBD1. The clonotype originates from an older woman with multiple sclerosis. CDR3 protein: CASTGTGGPNQPQHF. CDR3 bases: TGTGCCAGCACCGGGACAGGGGGCCCCAATCAGCCCCAGCATTTT.